Described below is a single T cell receptor beta chain sequence and its context. PCR amplification relied on 60 Vbeta primers (plus 13 Jbeta primers). Repertoires were generated with immunoSEQ multiplex PCR, while TCRdb's copy carries only in-frame clones and drops some. Of under 200,000 clones listed, around 75% are singletons. The data belong to a study of cytomegalovirus exposure and HLA in healthy donors. Study-level information: Unique TCRs from HLA-typed donors, 80 million to 100 million of them, were held in an early data release.

The CDR3 totals 20 residues. The V gene end was trimmed by 6 bases and the J gene end by 0 bases; junction bases not matched to a gene: 19. Germline V gene sequence: CDR1 LNHDA, CDR2 SQIVND (reference sequence). This receptor was taken from a human donor in good health. The rearrangement joins TRBV19 to TRBJ1-3; 8 bases are a match to TRBD1. The source material was PBMCs. CDR3 loop: CASSTLLSHSDRDSGNTIYF. The CDR3 region has the DNA TGTGCCAGTAGCACCTTACTATCCCATTCGGACAGGGACTCTGGAAACACCATATATTTT.